These T cell receptor beta chains were read from a single sample in a study of neurological immune-mediated disorders. TCRdb itself ran the 5' RACE reads through MiXCR, one entry per CDR3 protein. Here the sample spans some 28,000 distinct CDR3 sequences, approximately 24% being singletons. Input material: CD4+ T cells from blood. Every receptor here comes from a man aged 45-65 years with HTLV-1-associated myelopathy (HAM/TSP). The CDR3 runs from the conserved cysteine through the conserved F or W. The order of the fields is V gene, D gene, J gene, clone size, CDR3 DNA, CDR3 protein. A D gene is named only where the DNA matches it firmly. Clone size is shown for a subset of rows, as once, few, many or a class of expanded clone.

v_gene: TRBV5-1; d_gene: .; j_gene: TRBJ2-3; abundance: many; CDR3nt: TGCGCCAGCAGACCGACAGTTAGCACAGATACGCAGTATTTT; CDR3aa: CASRPTVSTDTQYF
v_gene: TRBV18; d_gene: TRBD1; j_gene: TRBJ1-2; abundance: many; CDR3nt: TGTGCCAGCTCACTTGGACAGGGGGCGGCAGGCGCGTATGGCTACACCTTC; CDR3aa: CASSLGQGAAGAYGYTF
v_gene: TRBV3-1; d_gene: .; j_gene: TRBJ1-2; abundance: many; CDR3nt: TGTGCCAGCAGCCAAGTCGAACAGGGCGTCTACACCTTC; CDR3aa: CASSQVEQGVYTF
v_gene: TRBV12-3/TRBV12-4; d_gene: .; j_gene: TRBJ2-7; abundance: many; CDR3nt: TGTGCCAGCAGCTTCAGTGACCTAAAAGACGAGCAGTACTTC; CDR3aa: CASSFSDLKDEQYF
v_gene: TRBV25-1; d_gene: .; j_gene: TRBJ2-1; abundance: .; CDR3nt: TGTGCCAGCAGTGATCGACAGGCACGAGGGCAGTTCTTC; CDR3aa: CASSDRQARGQFF
v_gene: TRBV2; d_gene: .; j_gene: TRBJ1-2; abundance: few; CDR3nt: TGTGCCAGCAGGTACCTACGTGGCTACACCTTC; CDR3aa: CASRYLRGYTF
v_gene: TRBV5-5; d_gene: .; j_gene: TRBJ2-7; abundance: many; CDR3nt: TGTGCCAGCACCTTTCGGTGGGGGACGTACGAGCAGTACTTC; CDR3aa: CASTFRWGTYEQYF
v_gene: TRBV5-1; d_gene: .; j_gene: TRBJ2-6; abundance: .; CDR3nt: TGCGCCAGCAGCTTGGTCGGAGTACATGGTGCCAACGTCCTGACTTTC; CDR3aa: CASSLVGVHGANVLTF
v_gene: TRBV5-1; d_gene: TRBD1; j_gene: TRBJ2-5; abundance: medium-sized; CDR3nt: TGCGCCAGCAGCCCCCTCGGAGGGACAGGGGGAGAGACCCAGTACTTC; CDR3aa: CASSPLGGTGGETQYF
v_gene: TRBV9; d_gene: .; j_gene: TRBJ2-1; abundance: .; CDR3nt: TGTGCCAGCAGCGCCTCCTACAATGAGCAGTTCTTC; CDR3aa: CASSASYNEQFF
v_gene: TRBV5-8; d_gene: TRBD2; j_gene: TRBJ2-7; abundance: many; CDR3nt: TGTGCCAGCACCTTCGGGCGGGGGTCCTACGAGCAGTACTTC; CDR3aa: CASTFGRGSYEQYF
v_gene: TRBV4-2; d_gene: TRBD2; j_gene: TRBJ2-7; abundance: .; CDR3nt: TGTGCCAGCAGCCACACCGGGACTAGCGGGGGGTACGAGCAGTACTTC; CDR3aa: CASSHTGTSGGYEQYF
v_gene: TRBV20-1; d_gene: .; j_gene: TRBJ2-1; abundance: .; CDR3nt: TGCAGTGCCAGTACCGGAGGCGGAAGCTCCTACAATGAGCAGTTCTTC; CDR3aa: CSASTGGGSSYNEQFF
v_gene: TRBV27; d_gene: .; j_gene: TRBJ1-3; abundance: many; CDR3nt: TGTGCCAGCAGTTTACGAGGTGGTGGAAACACCATATATTTT; CDR3aa: CASSLRGGGNTIYF
v_gene: TRBV2; d_gene: .; j_gene: TRBJ1-5; abundance: once; CDR3nt: TGTGCCAGCAACCGGAACAGGGATAGCAATCAGCCCCAGCATTTT; CDR3aa: CASNRNRDSNQPQHF
v_gene: TRBV12-3/TRBV12-4; d_gene: TRBD2; j_gene: TRBJ2-3; abundance: once; CDR3nt: TGTGCCAGCAGTTCTAGCGGGAGGGCGGGGGATACGCAGTATTTT; CDR3aa: CASSSSGRAGDTQYF
v_gene: TRBV5-6; d_gene: .; j_gene: TRBJ2-7; abundance: many; CDR3nt: TGTGCCAGCAGTGGACCCCGAGGGGACGAGCAGTACTTC; CDR3aa: CASSGPRGDEQYF
v_gene: TRBV20-1; d_gene: .; j_gene: TRBJ1-1; abundance: .; CDR3nt: TGCAGTGCTAGTATCCCGGTCGGGGGGTACGCTGAAGCTTTCTTT; CDR3aa: CSASIPVGGYAEAFF
v_gene: TRBV12-3/TRBV12-4; d_gene: .; j_gene: TRBJ2-7; abundance: many; CDR3nt: TGTGCCAGCAGGATAACAGGCTCCTACGAGCAGTACTTC; CDR3aa: CASRITGSYEQYF
v_gene: TRBV5-1; d_gene: .; j_gene: TRBJ2-7; abundance: .; CDR3nt: TGCGCTAGCAGCTTGCTCCCGAACTATAGCGGAAGTAGCTCCTACGAGCAGTACTTC; CDR3aa: CASSLLPNYSGSSSYEQYF
v_gene: TRBV7-2; d_gene: .; j_gene: TRBJ1-3; abundance: .; CDR3nt: TGTGCCAGCAGCTTGGTCAGCCCCAGCTCTGGAAACACCATATATTTT; CDR3aa: CASSLVSPSSGNTIYF
v_gene: TRBV6-5; d_gene: TRBD1; j_gene: TRBJ1-1; abundance: medium-sized; CDR3nt: TGTGCCAGCAGCCTCTCACCGGGACAGGGGGCGCGGACTGAAGCTTTCTTT; CDR3aa: CASSLSPGQGARTEAFF
v_gene: TRBV12-3/TRBV12-4; d_gene: .; j_gene: TRBJ2-7; abundance: many; CDR3nt: TGTGCCAGCAGTTTAGCGGTATGGGGCCAGGGCCCTCAGTACGAGCAGTACTTC; CDR3aa: CASSLAVWGQGPQYEQYF
v_gene: TRBV5-1; d_gene: TRBD2; j_gene: TRBJ2-2; abundance: .; CDR3nt: TGCGCCAGCAGCCCTCTAGCGGGGGGTACCAACACCGGGGAGCTGTTTTTT; CDR3aa: CASSPLAGGTNTGELFF
v_gene: TRBV20-1; d_gene: TRBD2; j_gene: TRBJ2-1; abundance: many; CDR3nt: TGCAGTGCCAGCCCCCGCGGGAGGCCCCCGAGCTCCTACAATGAGCAGTTCTTC; CDR3aa: CSASPRGRPPSSYNEQFF
v_gene: TRBV6-5; d_gene: TRBD2; j_gene: TRBJ2-3; abundance: .; CDR3nt: TGTGCCAGCAGTTACCGTATACTAGCGGGGGGGCCAGATACGCAGTATTTT; CDR3aa: CASSYRILAGGPDTQYF
v_gene: TRBV18; d_gene: TRBD1; j_gene: TRBJ2-7; abundance: .; CDR3nt: TGTGCCAGCTCACGGGACAGTACACAGTACTTC; CDR3aa: CASSRDSTQYF
v_gene: TRBV6-5; d_gene: TRBD1; j_gene: TRBJ2-1; abundance: many; CDR3nt: TGTGCCAGCCGGCTTGGACAGGCCTACAATGAGCAGTTCTTC; CDR3aa: CASRLGQAYNEQFF
v_gene: TRBV6-6; d_gene: TRBD2; j_gene: TRBJ2-5; abundance: many; CDR3nt: TGTGCCAGCAGTTACGGCCTCTGGAGCGGGGGGCAAGAGACCCAGTACTTC; CDR3aa: CASSYGLWSGGQETQYF
v_gene: TRBV29-1; d_gene: .; j_gene: TRBJ1-1; abundance: .; CDR3nt: TGCAGCGTTGTTTACAGCATGAACACTGAAGCTTTCTTT; CDR3aa: CSVVYSMNTEAFF
v_gene: TRBV5-1; d_gene: TRBD1; j_gene: TRBJ2-7; abundance: .; CDR3nt: TGCGCCAGCAGCTTGAGCGGGGGACAGGGGGTCCACGAGCAGTACTTC; CDR3aa: CASSLSGGQGVHEQYF
v_gene: TRBV20-1; d_gene: .; j_gene: TRBJ2-3; abundance: many; CDR3nt: TGCAGTGCTAGCAAGGGGATCACAGATACGCAGTATTTT; CDR3aa: CSASKGITDTQYF
v_gene: TRBV2; d_gene: .; j_gene: TRBJ2-6; abundance: many; CDR3nt: TGTGCCAGCTCGTGGGGTTCTGGGGCCAACGTCCTGACTTTC; CDR3aa: CASSWGSGANVLTF